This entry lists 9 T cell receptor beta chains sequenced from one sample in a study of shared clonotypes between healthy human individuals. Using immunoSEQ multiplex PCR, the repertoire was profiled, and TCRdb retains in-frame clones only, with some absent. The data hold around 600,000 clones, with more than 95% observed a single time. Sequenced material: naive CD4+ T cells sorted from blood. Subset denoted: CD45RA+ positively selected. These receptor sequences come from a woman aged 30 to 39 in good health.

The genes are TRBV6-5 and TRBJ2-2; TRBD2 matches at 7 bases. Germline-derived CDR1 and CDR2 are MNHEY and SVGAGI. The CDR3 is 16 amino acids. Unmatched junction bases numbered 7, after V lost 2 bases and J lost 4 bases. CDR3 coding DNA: TGTGCCAGCAGTTACCTGGCGGGAGCGGGCACCGGGGAGCTGTTTTTT. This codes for CASSYLAGAGTGELFF.

CDR3 DNA sequence: TGTGCCAGCAGCGCCCACAGGGGGAAGGCCCCGAACACCGGGGAGCTGTTTTTT. The encoded protein is CASSAHRGKAPNTGELFF. This sequence joins TRBV9 and TRBJ2-2, with TRBD1 identical over 8 bases. Germline CDR1 SGDLS, CDR2 YYNGEE. The junction had 10 bases not matched to a gene; V was cut back by 3 bases and J by 0 bases. The CDR3 sequence is 18 residues long.

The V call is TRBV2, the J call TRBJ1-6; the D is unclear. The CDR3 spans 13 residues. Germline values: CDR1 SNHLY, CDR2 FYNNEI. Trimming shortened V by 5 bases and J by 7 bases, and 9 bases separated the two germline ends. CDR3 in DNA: TGTGCCAGCAGTTCCGGACCGAATTCACCCCTCCACTTT. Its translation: CASSSGPNSPLHF.

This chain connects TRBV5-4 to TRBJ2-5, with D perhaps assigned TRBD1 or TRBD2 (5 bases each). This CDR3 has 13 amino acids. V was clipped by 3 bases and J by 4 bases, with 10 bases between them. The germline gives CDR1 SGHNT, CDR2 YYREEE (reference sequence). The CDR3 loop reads CASSSGTRETQYF. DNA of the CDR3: TGTGCCAGCAGCTCCGGGACGAGAGAGACCCAGTACTTC.

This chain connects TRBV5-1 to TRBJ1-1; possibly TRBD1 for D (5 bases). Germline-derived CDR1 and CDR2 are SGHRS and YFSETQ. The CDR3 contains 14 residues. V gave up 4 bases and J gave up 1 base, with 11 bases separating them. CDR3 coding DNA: TGCGCCAGCAGCGGGGGACCGACGAACACTGAAGCTTTCTTT. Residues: CASSGGPTNTEAFF.

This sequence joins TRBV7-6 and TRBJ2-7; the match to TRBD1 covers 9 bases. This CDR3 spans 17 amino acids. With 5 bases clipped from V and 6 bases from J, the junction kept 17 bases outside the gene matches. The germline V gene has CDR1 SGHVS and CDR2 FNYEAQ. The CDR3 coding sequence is TGTGCCAGCAGCCTTACCGCCGGGACAGGGTGGGCGGGCGAGCAGTACTTC. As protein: CASSLTAGTGWAGEQYF.

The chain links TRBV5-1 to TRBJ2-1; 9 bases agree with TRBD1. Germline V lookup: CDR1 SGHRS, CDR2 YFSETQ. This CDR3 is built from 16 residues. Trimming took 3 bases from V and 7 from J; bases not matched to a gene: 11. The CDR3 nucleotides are TGCGCCAGCAGCTGGGCGGGACAGGGACAGAGTAATGAGCAGTTCTTC. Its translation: CASSWAGQGQSNEQFF.

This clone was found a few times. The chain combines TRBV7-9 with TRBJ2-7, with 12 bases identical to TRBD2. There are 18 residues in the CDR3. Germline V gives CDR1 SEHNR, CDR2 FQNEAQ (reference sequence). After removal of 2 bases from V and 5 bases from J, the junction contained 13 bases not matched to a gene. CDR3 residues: CASSLLPRRLAGEDEQYF. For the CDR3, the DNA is TGTGCCAGCAGCTTACTTCCCCGCCGACTAGCGGGAGAGGACGAGCAGTACTTC.

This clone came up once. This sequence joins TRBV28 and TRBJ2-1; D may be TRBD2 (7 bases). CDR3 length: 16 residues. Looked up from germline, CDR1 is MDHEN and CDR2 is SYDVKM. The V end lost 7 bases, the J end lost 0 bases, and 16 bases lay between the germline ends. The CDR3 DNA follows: TGTGCCAGCAAGGGGGTGCGGGAGCGCTCCTACAATGAGCAGTTCTTC. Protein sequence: CASKGVRERSYNEQFF.